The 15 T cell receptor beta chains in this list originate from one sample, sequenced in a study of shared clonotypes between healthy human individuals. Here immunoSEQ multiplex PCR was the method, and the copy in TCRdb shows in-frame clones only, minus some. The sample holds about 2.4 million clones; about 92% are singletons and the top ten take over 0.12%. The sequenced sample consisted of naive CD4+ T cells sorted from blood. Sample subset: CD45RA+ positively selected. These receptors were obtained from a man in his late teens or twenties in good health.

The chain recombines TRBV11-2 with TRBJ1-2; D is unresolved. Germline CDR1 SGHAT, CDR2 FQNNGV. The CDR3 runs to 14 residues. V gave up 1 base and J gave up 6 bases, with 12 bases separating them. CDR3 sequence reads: CASSLARSPNGYTF. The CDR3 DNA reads TGTGCCAGCAGCTTAGCACGGTCCCCTAATGGCTACACCTTC.

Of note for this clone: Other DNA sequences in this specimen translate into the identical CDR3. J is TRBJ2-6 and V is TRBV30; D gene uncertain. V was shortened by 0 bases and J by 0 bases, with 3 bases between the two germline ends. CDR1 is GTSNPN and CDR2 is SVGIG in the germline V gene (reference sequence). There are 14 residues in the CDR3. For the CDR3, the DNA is TGTGCCTGGAGTGTCGACTCTGGGGCCAACGTCCTGACTTTC. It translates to CAWSVDSGANVLTF. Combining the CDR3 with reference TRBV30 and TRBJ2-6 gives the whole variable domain SQTIHQWPATLVQPVGSPLSLECTVEGTSNPNLYWYRQAAGRGLQLLFYSVGIGQISSEVPQNLSASRPQDRQFILSSKKLLLSDSGFYLCAWSVDSGANVLTFGAGSRLTVL.

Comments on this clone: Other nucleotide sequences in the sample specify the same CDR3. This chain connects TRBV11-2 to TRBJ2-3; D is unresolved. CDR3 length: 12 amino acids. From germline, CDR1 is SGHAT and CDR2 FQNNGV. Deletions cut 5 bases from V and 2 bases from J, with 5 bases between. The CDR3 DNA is TGTGCCAGCAGCCGTTACACAGATACGCAGTATTTT. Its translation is CASSRYTDTQYF.

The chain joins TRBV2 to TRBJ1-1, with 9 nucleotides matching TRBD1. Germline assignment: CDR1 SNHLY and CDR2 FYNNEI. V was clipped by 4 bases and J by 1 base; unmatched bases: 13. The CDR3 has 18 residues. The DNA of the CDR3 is TGTGCCAGCAGTGCTCTGTTCGGACAGGGGAAGGGGAACACTGAAGCTTTCTTT. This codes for CASSALFGQGKGNTEAFF. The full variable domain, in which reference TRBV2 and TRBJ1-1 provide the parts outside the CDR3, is EPEVTQTPSHQVTQMGQEVILRCVPISNHLYFYWYRQILGQKVEFLVSFYNNEISEKSEIFDDQFSVERPDGSNFTLKIRSTKLEDSAMYFCASSALFGQGKGNTEAFFGQGTRLTVV.

CDR3 in amino acids: CASSPVRADTQYF. In DNA, the CDR3 is TGTGCCAGCTCACCAGTACGGGCAGATACGCAGTATTTT. The gene calls are TRBV18 and TRBJ2-3; D gene ambiguous. Germline loops: CDR1 KGHSH, CDR2 LQKENI. V shed 2 bases and J shed 4 bases, with 7 bases lying between them. The CDR3 runs to 13 residues.

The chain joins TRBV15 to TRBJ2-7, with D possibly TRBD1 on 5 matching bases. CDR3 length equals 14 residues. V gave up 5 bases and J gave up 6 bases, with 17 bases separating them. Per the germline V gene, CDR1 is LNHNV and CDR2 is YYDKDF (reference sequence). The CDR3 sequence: CATSPEVLRAEQYF. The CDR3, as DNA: TGTGCCACCAGCCCAGAGGTCCTCAGGGCCGAGCAGTACTTC. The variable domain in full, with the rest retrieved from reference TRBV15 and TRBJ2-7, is DAMVIQNPRYQVTQFGKPVTLSCSQTLNHNVMYWYQQKSSQAPKLLFHYYDKDFNNEADTPDNFQSRRPNTSFCFLDIRSPGLGDTAMYLCATSPEVLRAEQYFGPGTRLTVT.

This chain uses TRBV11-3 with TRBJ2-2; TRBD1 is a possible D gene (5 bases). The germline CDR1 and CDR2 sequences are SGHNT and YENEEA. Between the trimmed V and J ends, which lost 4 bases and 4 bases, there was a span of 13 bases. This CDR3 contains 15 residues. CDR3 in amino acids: CASSSLEDTTGELFF. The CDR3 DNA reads TGTGCCAGCAGCTCCCTCGAGGACACCACCGGGGAGCTGTTTTTT.

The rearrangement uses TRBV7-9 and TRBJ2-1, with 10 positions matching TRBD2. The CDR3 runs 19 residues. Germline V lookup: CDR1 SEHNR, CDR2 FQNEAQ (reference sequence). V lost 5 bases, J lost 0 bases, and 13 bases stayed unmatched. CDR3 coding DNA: TGTGCCAGCAGCCCCCGGGCCAGCGGGAGGGAAGGCTCCTACAATGAGCAGTTCTTC. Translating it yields CASSPRASGREGSYNEQFF.

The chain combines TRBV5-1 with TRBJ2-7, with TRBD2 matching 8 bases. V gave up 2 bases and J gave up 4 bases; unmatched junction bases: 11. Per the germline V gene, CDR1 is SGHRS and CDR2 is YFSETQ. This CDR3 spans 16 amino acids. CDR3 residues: CASSFLFGTSGYEQYF. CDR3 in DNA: TGCGCCAGCAGCTTCCTCTTTGGGACTAGTGGGTACGAGCAGTACTTC. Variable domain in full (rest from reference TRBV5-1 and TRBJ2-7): KAGVTQTPRYLIKTRGQQVTLSCSPISGHRSVSWYQQTPGQGLQFLFEYFSETQRNKGNFPGRFSGRQFSNSRSEMNVSTLELGDSALYLCASSFLFGTSGYEQYFGPGTRLTVT.

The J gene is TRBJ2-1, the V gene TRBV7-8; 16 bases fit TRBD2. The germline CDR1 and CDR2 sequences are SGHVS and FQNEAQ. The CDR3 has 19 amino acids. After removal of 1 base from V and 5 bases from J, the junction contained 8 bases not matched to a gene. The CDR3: CASSLVAGLAGGYHNEQFF. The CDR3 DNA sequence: TGTGCCAGCAGCTTAGTAGCGGGACTAGCGGGGGGGTACCACAATGAGCAGTTCTTC.

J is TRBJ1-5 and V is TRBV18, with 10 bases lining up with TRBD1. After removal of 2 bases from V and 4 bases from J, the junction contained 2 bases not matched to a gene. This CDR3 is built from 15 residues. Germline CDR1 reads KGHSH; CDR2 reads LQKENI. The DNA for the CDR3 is TGTGCCAGCTCACCAGGGACAGGGGCTAATCAGCCCCAGCATTTT. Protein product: CASSPGTGANQPQHF.

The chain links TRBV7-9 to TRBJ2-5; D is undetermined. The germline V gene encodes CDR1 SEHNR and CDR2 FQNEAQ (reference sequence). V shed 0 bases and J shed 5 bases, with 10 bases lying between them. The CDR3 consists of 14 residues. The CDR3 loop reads CASSLAAVGETQYF. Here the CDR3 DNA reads TGTGCCAGCAGCTTAGCGGCCGTGGGTGAGACCCAGTACTTC. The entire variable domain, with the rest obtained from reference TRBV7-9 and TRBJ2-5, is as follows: DTGVSQNPRHKITKRGQNVTFRCDPISEHNRLYWYRQTLGQGPEFLTYFQNEAQLEKSRLLSDRFSAERPKGSFSTLEIQRTEQGDSAMYLCASSLAAVGETQYFGPGTRLLVL.

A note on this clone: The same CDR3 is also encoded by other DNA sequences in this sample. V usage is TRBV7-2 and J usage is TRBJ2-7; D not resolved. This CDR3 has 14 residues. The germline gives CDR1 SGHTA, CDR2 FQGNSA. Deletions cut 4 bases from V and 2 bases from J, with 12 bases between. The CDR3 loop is CASSSRTGPYEQYF. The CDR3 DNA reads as TGTGCCAGCAGCTCGAGGACCGGACCCTACGAGCAGTACTTC.

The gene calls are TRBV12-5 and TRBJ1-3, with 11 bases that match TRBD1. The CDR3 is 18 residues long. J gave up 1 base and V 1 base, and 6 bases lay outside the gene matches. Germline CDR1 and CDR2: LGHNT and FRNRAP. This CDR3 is CASGLERTGGNSGNTIYF. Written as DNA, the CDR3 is TGTGCTAGTGGTTTGGAAAGGACAGGGGGCAATTCTGGAAACACCATATATTTT.

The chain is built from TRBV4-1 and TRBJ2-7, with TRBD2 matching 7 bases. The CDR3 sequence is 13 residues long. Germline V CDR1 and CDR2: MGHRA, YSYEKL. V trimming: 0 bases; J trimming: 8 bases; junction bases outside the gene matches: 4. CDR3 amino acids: CASSQEVAGKQYF. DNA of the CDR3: TGCGCCAGCAGCCAAGAAGTAGCGGGCAAGCAGTACTTC.